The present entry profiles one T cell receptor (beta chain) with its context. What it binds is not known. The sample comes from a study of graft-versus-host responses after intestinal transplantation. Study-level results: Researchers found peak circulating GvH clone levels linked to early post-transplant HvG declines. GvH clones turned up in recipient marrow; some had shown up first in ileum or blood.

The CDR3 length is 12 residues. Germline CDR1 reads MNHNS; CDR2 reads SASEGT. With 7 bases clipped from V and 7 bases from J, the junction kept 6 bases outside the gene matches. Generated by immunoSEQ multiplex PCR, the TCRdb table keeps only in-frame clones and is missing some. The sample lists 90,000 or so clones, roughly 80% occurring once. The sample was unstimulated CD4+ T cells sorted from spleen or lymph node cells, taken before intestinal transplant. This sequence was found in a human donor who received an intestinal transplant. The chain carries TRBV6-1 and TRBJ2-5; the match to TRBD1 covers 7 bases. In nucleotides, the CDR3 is TGTGCCAGCAATAGGGGGCCAGGGACCCAGTACTTC. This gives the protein CASNRGPGTQYF.